The 28 T cell receptor beta chains below come from one sample, sequenced in a study of blood T cell repertoires in COVID-19 (dated by TCRdb to 2018 to 2021). Library prep was done by the immunoSEQ multiplex PCR assay. TCRdb carries this immuneACCESS record with in-frame sequences only. Its versions omit some clonotypes, under half of them owing to an unresolved V gene in the studies checked, with the rest unexplained. Recorded for this sample are 100,000 to 150,000 clones; approximately 90% of them occurred a single time. The ten largest clones represent about 4.1% of the sample. The sequenced sample was peripheral blood. The receptors come from a man aged 60 to 75 with COVID-19, enrolled during active disease.

This clone was seen only once. The chain is built from TRBV6-1 and TRBJ2-3; TRBD1 matches at 8 bases. This CDR3 contains 15 residues. The germline gives CDR1 MNHNS, CDR2 SASEGT. V lost 0 bases, J lost 6 bases, and 5 bases stayed unmatched. CDR3 amino acids: CASSEADRAGDTQYF. CDR3 sequence (DNA): TGTGCCAGCAGTGAAGCGGACAGGGCTGGCGATACGCAGTATTTT.

A remark on this clone: The junction shows a germline mismatch at one end, possibly a read error. The chain uses TRBV7-7 and TRBJ2-1; 10 nucleotides agree with TRBD2. Germline-derived CDR1 and CDR2 are SSHAT and FNYEAQ (reference sequence). The length of the CDR3 is 14 residues. CDR3 in amino acids: CASSPSGGVSEQFF. Written as DNA, the CDR3 is TGTGCTAGCAGCCCCAGCGGGGGGGTTAGTGAGCAGTTCTTC.

This chain uses TRBV21-1 with TRBJ1-5; TRBD1, the table's D call, lacks a check against the DNA. TRBV21-1 is described as a pseudogene. The CDR3 sequence is 15 residues long. In DNA form, the CDR3 reads TGTGCCAGCAGCAAATCCCGATCAGGGCGGCAGCCCCAGCATTTT. It specifies CASSKSRSGRQPQHF.

J is TRBJ1-1 and V is TRBV11-1, with 8 bases lining up with TRBD1. Germline CDR1 reads SGHAT; CDR2 reads FQDESV (reference sequence). This CDR3 has 15 residues. Trimming removed 3 bases from V and 5 bases from J; junction bases left unmatched: 8. The CDR3 sequence: CASSFWTGRDTEAFF. The CDR3 nucleotides read TGTGCCAGCAGCTTCTGGACAGGGAGGGATACTGAAGCTTTCTTT. Combining the CDR3 with reference TRBV11-1 and TRBJ1-1 gives the whole variable domain EAEVAQSPRYKITEKSQAVAFWCDPISGHATLYWYRQILGQGPELLVQFQDESVVDDSQLPKDRFSAERLKGVDSTLKIQPAELGDSAMYLCASSFWTGRDTEAFFGQGTRLTVV.

The chain has TRBV5-1 and TRBJ2-1; TRBD2 matches at 13 bases. Germline CDR1 reads SGHRS; CDR2 reads YFSETQ. The V segment lost 4 bases and the J segment 13 bases; nucleotides outside the gene matches: 8. CDR3 size: 14 residues. The CDR3 reads CASSPGLAGAVQFF. The CDR3 DNA sequence: TGCGCCAGCAGCCCTGGACTAGCGGGGGCCGTCCAGTTCTTC.

The chain combines TRBV28 with TRBJ2-7; 7 positions agree with TRBD2. V shed 3 bases and J 1 base; nucleotides not matched to a gene: 9. CDR1 and CDR2 (germline): MDHEN, SYDVKM. The CDR3 sequence is 16 residues long. The CDR3 here is CASSFASASGSYEQYF. In DNA, the CDR3 is TGTGCCAGCAGTTTTGCTTCGGCTAGCGGATCCTACGAGCAGTACTTC. The full variable domain, completed using reference TRBV28 and TRBJ2-7, is DVKVTQSSRYLVKRTGEKVFLECVQDMDHENMFWYRQDPGLGLRLIYFSYDVKMKEKGDIPEGYSVSREKKERFSLILESASTNQTSMYLCASSFASASGSYEQYFGPGTRLTVT.

This chain links TRBV3-1 (or the pseudogene TRBV3-2) with TRBJ1-4, with 7 bases identical to TRBD1. With V trimmed by 1 base and J by 11 bases, 7 bases remained unmatched. This CDR3 contains 14 residues. Germline CDR1 is LGHDT and CDR2 is YNNKEL (reference sequence). CDR3 residues: CASSQAMDRIKLFF. CDR3 nucleotides: TGTGCCAGCAGCCAAGCGATGGACAGGATCAAACTGTTTTTT.

This chain joins TRBV6-6 and TRBJ1-3; D not resolved. The CDR3 extends over 14 amino acids. CDR1 and CDR2 (germline): MNHNY, SVGAGI (reference sequence). V gave up 6 bases and J gave up 0 bases, with 9 bases separating them. The CDR3, as DNA: TGTGCCAGCAGCGACGGGTCCTCTGGAAACACCATATATTTT. Its protein product is CASSDGSSGNTIYF.

This rearrangement joins TRBV5-1 to TRBJ1-2; TRBD1 is a possible D gene (5 bases). Germline lookup yields CDR1 SGHRS and CDR2 YFSETQ. The length of the CDR3 is 16 residues. V dropped 4 bases and J dropped 0 bases, with 16 bases sitting between them. In DNA form, the CDR3 reads TGCGCCAGCAGCATTGTGGGGCGGGGGACTAACTATGGCTACACCTTC. Its translation is CASSIVGRGTNYGYTF.

This clone was picked up a small number of times. The rearrangement joins TRBV18 to TRBJ2-5; TRBD2 aligns across 9 bases. CDR1 and CDR2 from the germline V gene are KGHSH and LQKENI. The length of the CDR3 is 16 residues. J lost 1 base, V lost 0 bases, and 3 bases had no gene match. CDR3 protein: CASSPPLAGAQETQYF. DNA for the CDR3: TGTGCCAGCTCACCACCATTAGCGGGGGCCCAAGAGACCCAGTACTTC.

The chain uses TRBV3-1 (or the pseudogene TRBV3-2) and TRBJ1-2, with D possibly matching TRBD1 (5 bases). CDR1 is LGHDT and CDR2 is YNNKEL in the germline V gene (reference sequence). The CDR3 totals 15 residues. Trimming shortened V by 0 bases and J by 5 bases, and 13 bases separated the two germline ends. In DNA form, the CDR3 reads TGTGCCAGCAGCCAAGAAAGGGGCAGAACTTATGGCTACACCTTC. Translating it yields CASSQERGRTYGYTF.

The V call is TRBV4-3, the J call TRBJ1-1; TRBD1 aligns across 7 bases. CDR3 size: 15 residues. The germline V gene encodes CDR1 LGHNA and CDR2 YSLEER. Germline trimming cut 4 bases from V and 4 bases from J; bases unmatched to any gene: 9. For the CDR3, the DNA is TGCGCCAGCAGCCGCGAGCTGACAGGGCCCACTGAAGCTTTCTTT. As protein: CASSRELTGPTEAFF.

The chain links TRBV6-5 to TRBJ1-2, with D perhaps matching TRBD1 (6 bases). The germline V gene encodes CDR1 MNHEY and CDR2 SVGAGI. The V gene lost 2 bases and the J gene lost 8 bases, with 15 bases spanning the gap. This CDR3 spans 14 amino acids. The CDR3 nucleotides are TGTGCCAGCAGTTACGGATCGTCGGGGGGCGGCTACACCTTC. Residues: CASSYGSSGGGYTF.

The CDR3 protein is CASSLGGEGNTEAFF. CDR3 DNA: TGTGCCAGCAGTTTGGGGGGGGAGGGGAACACTGAAGCTTTCTTT. This sequence joins TRBV28 and TRBJ1-1; weak D call: TRBD1 (5 bases). CDR3 length: 15 amino acids. Trimming left V 3 bases short and J 1 base short, with 12 bases between. Germline CDR1 reads MDHEN; CDR2 reads SYDVKM. Full variable domain (remainder filled in from reference TRBV28 and TRBJ1-1): DVKVTQSSRYLVKRTGEKVFLECVQDMDHENMFWYRQDPGLGLRLIYFSYDVKMKEKGDIPEGYSVSREKKERFSLILESASTNQTSMYLCASSLGGEGNTEAFFGQGTRLTVV.

The chain couples TRBV9 to TRBJ1-1, with D unclear. This CDR3 has 15 residues. Germline V lookup: CDR1 SGDLS, CDR2 YYNGEE. V was trimmed by 3 bases and J by 0 bases, leaving 12 bases between them. The CDR3 DNA reads TGTGCCAGCAGCGGAGGAGGGAACATGAACACTGAAGCTTTCTTT. Protein product: CASSGGGNMNTEAFF.

V gene TRBV30 combines with J gene TRBJ2-5; 9 bases are shared with TRBD1. This CDR3 is built from 13 residues. The J segment lost 5 bases and the V segment lost 2 bases, leaving 3 bases of the junction unmatched. CDR1 is GTSNPN, CDR2 SVGIG, per germline (reference sequence). CDR3 sequence reads: CAWSTGGLETQYF. CDR3 bases: TGTGCCTGGAGTACAGGGGGCCTGGAGACCCAGTACTTC. Based on the CDR3 plus reference TRBV30 and TRBJ2-5, the full variable domain is SQTIHQWPATLVQPVGSPLSLECTVEGTSNPNLYWYRQAAGRGLQLLFYSVGIGQISSEVPQNLSASRPQDRQFILSSKKLLLSDSGFYLCAWSTGGLETQYFGPGTRLLVL.

The CDR3, as DNA: TGTGCCAGTAGGGGGACAGGAATAAACTATGGCTACACCTTC. Encoded protein: CASRGTGINYGYTF. The chain carries TRBV19 and TRBJ1-2; 8 nucleotides align to TRBD1. The V segment lost 6 bases and the J segment 2 bases; nucleotides outside the gene matches: 5. The CDR3 covers 14 residues. Germline CDR1 and CDR2: LNHDA and SQIVND (reference sequence).

The V and J genes are TRBV9 and TRBJ2-1; the D is unclear. Per germline, CDR1 SGDLS and CDR2 YYNGEE. The V end was cut by 2 bases, the J end by 8 bases, with 11 bases between. This CDR3 contains 13 residues. CDR3 amino acids: CASSVTSSDEQFF. CDR3 in DNA: TGTGCCAGCAGCGTGACCTCCAGCGATGAGCAGTTCTTC.

The V and J genes are TRBV9 and TRBJ1-1; D possibly corresponds to TRBD1 (5 bases). This CDR3 comprises 18 residues. With 4 bases removed from V and 3 bases from J, the gap between germline ends came to 25 bases. The V gene's germline CDR1 is SGDLS and CDR2 YYNGEE. CDR3 protein: CASSPRAGGTASYTEAFF. CDR3 nucleotides: TGTGCCAGCAGCCCCCGAGCGGGTGGGACGGCTTCTTACACTGAAGCTTTCTTT.

This chain links TRBV2 with TRBJ1-2; 8 bases fit TRBD1. The CDR3 length is 11 residues. Germline V gene data show CDR1 as SNHLY and CDR2 as FYNNEI. Unmatched junction bases numbered 1, after V lost 6 bases and J lost 7 bases. The CDR3 DNA follows: TGTGCCAGCAGCGACAGGGGTGGCTACACCTTC. This gives the protein CASSDRGGYTF.

CDR3 region: CASSSRTAGDYGYTF. The CDR3 nucleotides read TGTGCCAGCAGCTCGAGGACAGCGGGGGACTATGGCTACACCTTC. The chain recombines TRBV7-8 with TRBJ1-2, with a tentative D call TRBD1 (6 bases). The V and J ends lost 4 bases and 3 bases respectively, with 15 bases between them. The CDR3 runs 15 residues. Per germline, CDR1 SGHVS and CDR2 FQNEAQ.

This clone has a single count. This sequence joins TRBV5-1 and TRBJ1-6, with 8 positions matching TRBD1. The CDR3 runs to 15 residues. CDR1 and CDR2 from the germline V gene are SGHRS and YFSETQ. V gave up 1 base and J gave up 10 bases; unmatched junction bases: 7. CDR3 bases: TGCGCCAGCAGCTTGTCGCAGGGGGCAAGCTCACCCCTCCACTTT. It specifies CASSLSQGASSPLHF.

The table lists this clone with a count of one. The gene calls are TRBV28 and TRBJ2-1, with TRBD1 matching 8 bases. There are 13 residues in the CDR3. Germline CDR1 is MDHEN and CDR2 is SYDVKM. V was clipped by 5 bases and J by 12 bases; unmatched bases: 9. The CDR3 nucleotides read TGTGCCAGCAGTCTTACAGGGGGAGAGGTGCAGTTCTTC. This sequence encodes CASSLTGGEVQFF.

V usage is TRBV28 and J usage is TRBJ2-5; maybe TRBD2 (6 bases). The CDR3 is 14 residues long. Trimming left V 7 bases short and J 4 bases short, with 16 bases between. CDR1 and CDR2 (germline): MDHEN, SYDVKM. The chain's CDR3 is CASKVGGVGETQYF. For the CDR3, the DNA is TGTGCCAGCAAGGTTGGCGGGGTTGGAGAGACCCAGTACTTC.

The rearrangement links TRBV7-2 to TRBJ1-2; 11 bases match TRBD1. Trimming took 4 bases from V and 8 from J; bases not matched to a gene: 3. CDR3 length: 13 amino acids. Germline V gene sequence: CDR1 SGHTA, CDR2 FQGNSA. Here the CDR3 reads CASSWGQGDGYTF. The CDR3 bases are TGTGCCAGCAGCTGGGGACAGGGGGACGGCTACACCTTC.

V gene TRBV9 combines with J gene TRBJ1-1; D might be TRBD1 (5 bases). Germline V CDR1 and CDR2: SGDLS, YYNGEE. This CDR3 has 16 residues. Trimming shortened V by 0 bases and J by 2 bases, and 14 bases separated the two germline ends. The CDR3 reads CASSVAGRGPNTEAFF. CDR3 bases: TGTGCCAGCAGCGTAGCGGGGCGGGGACCTAACACTGAAGCTTTCTTT. Drawing the rest from reference TRBV9 and TRBJ1-1, the complete variable domain is DSGVTQTPKHLITATGQRVTLRCSPRSGDLSVYWYQQSLDQGLQFLIQYYNGEERAKGNILERFSAQQFPDLHSELNLSSLELGDSALYFCASSVAGRGPNTEAFFGQGTRLTVV.

This chain uses TRBV6-6 with TRBJ2-3; D perhaps matches TRBD1 (6 bases). Trimming left V 8 bases short and J 3 bases short, with 15 bases between. Germline V lookup: CDR1 MNHNY, CDR2 SVGAGI (reference sequence). The CDR3 runs 14 residues. DNA of the CDR3: TGTGCCAGCTCCTACAGGGTTCAGACAGATACGCAGTATTTT. The encoded protein is CASSYRVQTDTQYF.

The rearrangement uses TRBV14 and TRBJ1-4, with 8 bases identical to TRBD1. The germline V gene encodes CDR1 SGHDN and CDR2 FVKESK. V shed 6 bases and J 8 bases; nucleotides not matched to a gene: 8. The CDR3 runs to 14 residues. The chain's CDR3 is CASSSRGPGEKLFF. Here the CDR3 DNA reads TGTGCCAGCAGTTCCAGGGGGCCGGGGGAAAAACTGTTTTTT.